This TCR beta chain is from a study of blood T cell repertoires in COVID-19. About the research overall: Sources were T cells, B-cell-depleted T cells, or PBMCs; the material itself was cDNA or gDNA.

In its sample, this clone was seen a few times. Source study methods: Reference gene primers were amplified, and this amplification served to estimate nucleated cell counts. Sequencing used immunoSEQ multiplex PCR; TCRdb keeps in-frame clones, though not all of them. D and trimming were read from the DNA, whereas the V and J calls and clone size are those reported in that table. The table shows around 50,000 clones, with over 70% occurring only once. The sample comprised peripheral blood. This TCR came from a human donor in a cohort sampled during active COVID-19.

The CDR3 region is CASSITGGAGTEAFF. For the CDR3, the DNA is TGTGCCAGTAGTATTACAGGGGGCGCGGGCACTGAAGCTTTCTTT. The chain joins TRBV19 to TRBJ1-1, with 9 bases that match TRBD1. V lost 3 bases, J lost 4 bases, and 6 bases stayed unmatched. Germline V gene sequence: CDR1 LNHDA, CDR2 SQIVND (reference sequence). CDR3 length: 15 amino acids.